This T cell receptor beta chain comes out of a study of cytomegalovirus exposure and HLA in healthy donors. Study-wide results and caveats: There was a cluster of highly shared sequence variants that was likely a sequencing artifact. Links to common viral pathogens appeared, in a later analysis, for several of the most significant clusters. There were reportedly fewer N-insertions in an Asian-associated ancestry cluster than the roughly 670-donor mean, in a later analysis.

Remarks on this clone: Its antigen is currently unknown.

60 Vbeta and 13 Jbeta primers were used in PCR. The data were produced by immunoSEQ multiplex PCR, yet TCRdb's version contains in-frame clones alone and is incomplete. The sample lists approximately 160,000 clones, roughly 72% occurring once. Germline assignment: CDR1 SEHNR and CDR2 FQNEAQ (reference sequence). V trimming: 2 bases; J trimming: 2 bases; junction bases outside the gene matches: 6. This CDR3 has 16 residues. This clonotype was obtained from a woman in her thirties or forties in good health and CMV-seronegative. The sequenced material came from PBMCs. The J gene is TRBJ2-5, the V gene TRBV7-9, with 9 bases matching TRBD2. As DNA, the CDR3 is TGTGCCAGCAGCTTAAGTAGCGGGAGCGGGCAAGAGACCCAGTACTTC. Residues: CASSLSSGSGQETQYF. Supplemented by reference TRBV7-9 and TRBJ2-5, the full variable domain reads DTGVSQNPRHKITKRGQNVTFRCDPISEHNRLYWYRQTLGQGPEFLTYFQNEAQLEKSRLLSDRFSAERPKGSFSTLEIQRTEQGDSAMYLCASSLSSGSGQETQYFGPGTRLLVL.